This T cell receptor beta chain was recorded in a study of blood T cells in healthy people across ages. Study observations and caveats: The authors considered diversity estimates from one million T cells to be underestimates. Unknown donor CMV status possibly confounded expanded clonotype changes.

The CDR3 extends over 13 amino acids. With 5 bases clipped from V and 9 bases from J, the junction kept 7 bases outside the gene matches. In germline, CDR1 is SGHTA, CDR2 FQGNSA. Remarks on this clonotype: Its cognate antigen is unknown.

PCR was performed a second time for about 7 to 12 cycles using a sample-barcoded 5' primer and a J-beta primer mix. TCRdb fed the 5' RACE reads into MiXCR, producing one record per CDR3 protein. The sample contains some 320,000 distinct CDR3 sequences, around 30% of which appear only once. The chain has TRBV7-2 and TRBJ2-1, with 7 bases that match TRBD2. The TCR comes from a woman in her sixties or seventies in good health. Sequenced sample: blood. The CDR3 loop is CASSERLAGEQFF. CDR3 in DNA: TGTGCCAGCAGCGAGAGACTAGCAGGTGAGCAGTTCTTC.